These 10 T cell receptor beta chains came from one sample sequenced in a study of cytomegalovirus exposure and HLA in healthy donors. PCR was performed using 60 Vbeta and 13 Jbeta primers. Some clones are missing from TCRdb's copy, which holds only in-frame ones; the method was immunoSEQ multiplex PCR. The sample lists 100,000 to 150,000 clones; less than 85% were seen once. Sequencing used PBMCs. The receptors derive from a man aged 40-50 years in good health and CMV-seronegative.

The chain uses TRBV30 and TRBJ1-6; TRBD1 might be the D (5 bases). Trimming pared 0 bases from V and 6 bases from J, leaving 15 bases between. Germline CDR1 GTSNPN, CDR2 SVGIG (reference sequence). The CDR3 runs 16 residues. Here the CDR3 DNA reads TGTGCCTGGAGTGTTAGTCGTACGGGGGGTAATTCACCCCTCCACTTT. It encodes CAWSVSRTGGNSPLHF.

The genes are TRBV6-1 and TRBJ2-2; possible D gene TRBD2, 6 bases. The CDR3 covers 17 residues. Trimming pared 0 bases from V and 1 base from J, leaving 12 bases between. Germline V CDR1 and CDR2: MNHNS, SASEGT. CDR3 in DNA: TGTGCCAGCAGTGAAGCGGGGGGTTCGGTGAACACCGGGGAGCTGTTTTTT. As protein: CASSEAGGSVNTGELFF.

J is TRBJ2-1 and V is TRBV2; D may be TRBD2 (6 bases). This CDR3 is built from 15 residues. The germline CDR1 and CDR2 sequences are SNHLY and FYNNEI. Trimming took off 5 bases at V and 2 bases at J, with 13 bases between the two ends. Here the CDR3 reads CASSWEIAAYNEQFF. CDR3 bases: TGTGCCAGCAGTTGGGAGATAGCGGCCTACAATGAGCAGTTCTTC.

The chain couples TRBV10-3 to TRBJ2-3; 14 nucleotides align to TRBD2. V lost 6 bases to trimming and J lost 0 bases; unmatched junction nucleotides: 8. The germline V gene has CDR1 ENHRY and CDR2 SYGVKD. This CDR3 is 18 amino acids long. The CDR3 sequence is CAISPGTSGSTSTDTQYF. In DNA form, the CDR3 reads TGTGCCATCAGCCCCGGGACTAGCGGGAGCACTAGCACAGATACGCAGTATTTT.

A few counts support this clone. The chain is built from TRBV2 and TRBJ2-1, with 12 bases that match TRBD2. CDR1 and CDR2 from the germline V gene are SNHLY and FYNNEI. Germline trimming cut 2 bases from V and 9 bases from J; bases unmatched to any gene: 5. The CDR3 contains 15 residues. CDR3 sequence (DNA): TGTGCCAGCAGTGAAAGCCTAGCGGGGGGGCTTGAGCAGTTCTTC. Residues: CASSESLAGGLEQFF.

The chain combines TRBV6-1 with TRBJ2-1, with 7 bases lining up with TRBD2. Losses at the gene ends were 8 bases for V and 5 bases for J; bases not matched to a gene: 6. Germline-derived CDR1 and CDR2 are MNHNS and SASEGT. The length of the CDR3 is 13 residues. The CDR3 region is CASEPGGNNEQFF. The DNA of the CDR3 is TGTGCCAGCGAGCCGGGAGGAAACAATGAGCAGTTCTTC.

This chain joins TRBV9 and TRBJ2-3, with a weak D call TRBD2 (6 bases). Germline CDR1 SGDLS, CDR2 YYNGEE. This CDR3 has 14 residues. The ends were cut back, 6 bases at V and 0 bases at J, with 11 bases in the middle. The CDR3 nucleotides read TGTGCCAGCAACGGCGGGACTAGCACAGATACGCAGTATTTT. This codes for CASNGGTSTDTQYF.

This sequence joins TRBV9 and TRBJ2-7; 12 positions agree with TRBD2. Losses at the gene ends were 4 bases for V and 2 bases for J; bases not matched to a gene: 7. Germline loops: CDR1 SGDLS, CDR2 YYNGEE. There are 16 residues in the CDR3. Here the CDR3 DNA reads TGTGCCAGCAGCCCCGGGACTAGCGGGTCCCCCTACGAGCAGTACTTC. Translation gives CASSPGTSGSPYEQYF.

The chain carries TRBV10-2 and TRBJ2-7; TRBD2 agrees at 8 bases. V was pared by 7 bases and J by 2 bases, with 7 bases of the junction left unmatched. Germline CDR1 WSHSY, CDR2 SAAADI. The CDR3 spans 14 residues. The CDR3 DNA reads TGCGCCAGCAACCCGGGACTAGGGGCCTACGAGCAGTACTTC. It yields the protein CASNPGLGAYEQYF.

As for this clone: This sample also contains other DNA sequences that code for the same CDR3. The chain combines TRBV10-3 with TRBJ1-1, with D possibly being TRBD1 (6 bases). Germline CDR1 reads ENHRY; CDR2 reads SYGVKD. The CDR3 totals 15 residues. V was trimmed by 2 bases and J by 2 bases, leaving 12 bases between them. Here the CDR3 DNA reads TGTGCCATCAGTGAGCCCCTACAGGGAAACACTGAAGCTTTCTTT. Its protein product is CAISEPLQGNTEAFF.